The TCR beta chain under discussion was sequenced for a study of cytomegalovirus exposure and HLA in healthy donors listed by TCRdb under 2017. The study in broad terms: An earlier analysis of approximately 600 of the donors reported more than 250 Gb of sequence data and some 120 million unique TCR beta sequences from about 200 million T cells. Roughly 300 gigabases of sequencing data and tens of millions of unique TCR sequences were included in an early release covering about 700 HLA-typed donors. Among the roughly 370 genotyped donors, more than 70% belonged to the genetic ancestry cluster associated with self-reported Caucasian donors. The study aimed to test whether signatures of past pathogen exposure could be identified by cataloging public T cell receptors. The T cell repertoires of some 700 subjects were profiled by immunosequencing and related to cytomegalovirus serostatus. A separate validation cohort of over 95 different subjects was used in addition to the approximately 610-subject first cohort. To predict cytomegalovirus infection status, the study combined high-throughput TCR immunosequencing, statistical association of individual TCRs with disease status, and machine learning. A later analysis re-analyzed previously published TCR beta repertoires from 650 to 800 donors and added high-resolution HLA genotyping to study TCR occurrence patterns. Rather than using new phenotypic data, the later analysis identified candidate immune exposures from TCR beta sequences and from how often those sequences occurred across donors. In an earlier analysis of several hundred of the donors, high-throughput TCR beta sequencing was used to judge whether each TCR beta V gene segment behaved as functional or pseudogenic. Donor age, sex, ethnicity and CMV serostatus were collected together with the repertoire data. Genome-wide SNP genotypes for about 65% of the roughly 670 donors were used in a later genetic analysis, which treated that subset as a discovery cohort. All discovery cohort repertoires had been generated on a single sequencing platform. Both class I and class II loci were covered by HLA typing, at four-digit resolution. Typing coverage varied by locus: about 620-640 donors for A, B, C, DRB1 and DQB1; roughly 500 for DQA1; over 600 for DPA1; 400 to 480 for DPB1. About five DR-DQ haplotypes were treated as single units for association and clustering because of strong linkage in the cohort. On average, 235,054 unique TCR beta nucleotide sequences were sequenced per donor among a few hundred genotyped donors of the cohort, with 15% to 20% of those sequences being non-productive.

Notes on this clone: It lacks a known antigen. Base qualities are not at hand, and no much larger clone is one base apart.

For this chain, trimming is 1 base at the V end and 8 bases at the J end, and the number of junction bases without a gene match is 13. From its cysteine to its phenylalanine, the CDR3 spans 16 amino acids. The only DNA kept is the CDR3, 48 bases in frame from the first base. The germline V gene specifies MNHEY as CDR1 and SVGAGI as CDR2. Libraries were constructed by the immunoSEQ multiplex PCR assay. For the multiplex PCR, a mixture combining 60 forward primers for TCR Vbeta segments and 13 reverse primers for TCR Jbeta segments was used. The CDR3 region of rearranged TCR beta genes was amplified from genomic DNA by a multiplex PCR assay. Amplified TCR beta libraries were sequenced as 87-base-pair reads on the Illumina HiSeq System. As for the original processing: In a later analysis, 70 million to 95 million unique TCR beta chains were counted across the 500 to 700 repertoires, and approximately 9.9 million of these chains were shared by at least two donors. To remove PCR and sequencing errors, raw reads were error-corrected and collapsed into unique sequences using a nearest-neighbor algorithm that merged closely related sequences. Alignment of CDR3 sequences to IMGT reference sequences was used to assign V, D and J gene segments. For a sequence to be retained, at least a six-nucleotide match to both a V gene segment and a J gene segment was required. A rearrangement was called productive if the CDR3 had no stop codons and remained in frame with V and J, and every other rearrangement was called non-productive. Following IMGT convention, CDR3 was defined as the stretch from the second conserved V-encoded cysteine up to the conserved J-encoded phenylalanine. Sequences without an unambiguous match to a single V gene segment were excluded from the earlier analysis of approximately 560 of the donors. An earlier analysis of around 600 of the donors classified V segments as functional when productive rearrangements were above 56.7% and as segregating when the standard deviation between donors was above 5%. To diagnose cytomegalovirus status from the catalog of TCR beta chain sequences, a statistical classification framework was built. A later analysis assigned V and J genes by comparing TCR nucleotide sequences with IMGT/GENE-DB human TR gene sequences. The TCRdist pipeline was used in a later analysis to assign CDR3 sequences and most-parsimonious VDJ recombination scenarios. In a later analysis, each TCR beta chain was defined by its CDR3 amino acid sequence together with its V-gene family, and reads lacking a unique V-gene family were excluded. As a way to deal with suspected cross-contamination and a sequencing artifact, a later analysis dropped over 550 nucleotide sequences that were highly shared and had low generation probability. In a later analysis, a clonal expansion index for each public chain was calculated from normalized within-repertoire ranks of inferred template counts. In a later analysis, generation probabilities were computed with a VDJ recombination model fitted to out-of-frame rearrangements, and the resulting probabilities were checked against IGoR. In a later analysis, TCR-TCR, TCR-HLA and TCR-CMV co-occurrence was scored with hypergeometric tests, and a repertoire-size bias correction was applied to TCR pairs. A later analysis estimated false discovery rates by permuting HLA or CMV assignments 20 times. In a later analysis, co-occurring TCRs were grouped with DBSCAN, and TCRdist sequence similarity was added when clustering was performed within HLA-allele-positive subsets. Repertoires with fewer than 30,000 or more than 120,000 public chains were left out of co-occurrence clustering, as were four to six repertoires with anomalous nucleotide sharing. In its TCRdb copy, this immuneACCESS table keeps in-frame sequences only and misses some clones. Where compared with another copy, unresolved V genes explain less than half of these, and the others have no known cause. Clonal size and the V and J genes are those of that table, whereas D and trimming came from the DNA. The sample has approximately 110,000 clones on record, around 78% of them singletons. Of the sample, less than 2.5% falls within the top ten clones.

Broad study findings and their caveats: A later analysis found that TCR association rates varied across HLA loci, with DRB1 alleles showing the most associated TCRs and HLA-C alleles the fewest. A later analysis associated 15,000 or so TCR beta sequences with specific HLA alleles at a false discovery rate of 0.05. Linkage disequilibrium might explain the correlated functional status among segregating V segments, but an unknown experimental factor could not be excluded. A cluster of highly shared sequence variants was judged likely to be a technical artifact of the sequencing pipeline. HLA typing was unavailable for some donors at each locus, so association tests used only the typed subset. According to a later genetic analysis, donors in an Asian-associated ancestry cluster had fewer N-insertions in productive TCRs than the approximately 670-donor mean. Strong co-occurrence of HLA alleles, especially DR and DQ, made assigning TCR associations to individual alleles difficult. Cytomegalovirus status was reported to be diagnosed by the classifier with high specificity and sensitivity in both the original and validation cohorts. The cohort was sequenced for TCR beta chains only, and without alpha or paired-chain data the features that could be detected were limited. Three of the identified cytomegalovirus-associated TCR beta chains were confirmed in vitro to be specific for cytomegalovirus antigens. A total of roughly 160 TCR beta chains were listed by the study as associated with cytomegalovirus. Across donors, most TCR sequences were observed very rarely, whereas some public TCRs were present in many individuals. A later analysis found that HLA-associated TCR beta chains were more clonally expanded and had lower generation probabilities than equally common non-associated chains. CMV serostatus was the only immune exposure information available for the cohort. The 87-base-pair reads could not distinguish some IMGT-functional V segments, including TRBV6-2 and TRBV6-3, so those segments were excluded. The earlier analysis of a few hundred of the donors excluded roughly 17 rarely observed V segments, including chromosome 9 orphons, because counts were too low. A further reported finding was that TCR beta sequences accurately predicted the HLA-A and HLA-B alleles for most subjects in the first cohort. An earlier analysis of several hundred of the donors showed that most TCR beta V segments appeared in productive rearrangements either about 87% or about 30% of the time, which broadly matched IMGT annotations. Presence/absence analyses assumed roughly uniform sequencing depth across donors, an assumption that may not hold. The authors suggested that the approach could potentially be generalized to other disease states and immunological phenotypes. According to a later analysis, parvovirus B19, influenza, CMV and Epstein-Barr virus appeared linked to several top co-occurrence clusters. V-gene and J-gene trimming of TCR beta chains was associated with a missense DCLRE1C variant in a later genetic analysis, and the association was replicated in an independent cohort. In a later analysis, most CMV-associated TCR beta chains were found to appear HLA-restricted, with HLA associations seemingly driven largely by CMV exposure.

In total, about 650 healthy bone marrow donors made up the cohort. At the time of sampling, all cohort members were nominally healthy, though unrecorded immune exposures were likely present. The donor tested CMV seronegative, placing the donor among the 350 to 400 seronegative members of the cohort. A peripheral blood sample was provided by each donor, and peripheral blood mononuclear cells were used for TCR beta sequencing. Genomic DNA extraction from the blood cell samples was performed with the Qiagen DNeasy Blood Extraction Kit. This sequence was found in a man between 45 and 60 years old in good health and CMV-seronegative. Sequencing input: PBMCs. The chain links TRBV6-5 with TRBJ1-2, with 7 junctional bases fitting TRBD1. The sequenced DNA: TGTGCCAGCAGTTACTTCGCCGGGACAGCTCCTCGAGGCTACACCTTC. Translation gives CASSYFAGTAPRGYTF.